These 17 T cell receptor beta chains originate from one sample sequenced in a study of cytomegalovirus exposure and HLA in healthy donors. 60 Vbeta and 13 Jbeta primers were used in PCR. The protocol was immunoSEQ multiplex PCR, while the TCRdb copy is restricted to in-frame clones and leaves out a portion. The sample comprises approximately 160,000 clones, around 65% of which are singletons, and around 3% rests with the top ten. Source material: PBMCs. The receptors derive from a woman in her thirties or forties in good health and CMV-seropositive.

On this clone itself: An end of the junction differs from the germline gene, which may be a read error. The chain employs TRBV7-9 and TRBJ1-1; unclear D gene. Germline V gene data show CDR1 as SEHNR and CDR2 as FQNEAQ (reference sequence). The CDR3 covers 14 residues. CDR3 DNA sequence: TGTTCCAGCAGTCAAATGCGGGGAAACACTGAAGCTTTCTTT. This translates into CSSSQMRGNTEAFF.

Turning to this clone: An end of the junction does not agree with germline; a read error may underlie this. The rearrangement links TRBV7-9 to TRBJ2-7; 11 nucleotides line up with TRBD2. Germline V gene data show CDR1 as SEHNR and CDR2 as FQNEAQ (reference sequence). The CDR3 spans 19 residues. This CDR3 is CSSSLVVAGGRKTSYEQYF. The CDR3 DNA is TGTTCCAGCAGCTTAGTAGTAGCGGGGGGGCGGAAAACCTCCTACGAGCAGTACTTC.

The sample holds a few counts of this clone. This chain connects TRBV5-1 to TRBJ2-7; weak D call: TRBD1 (5 bases). CDR3 length: 14 amino acids. Trimming removed 1 base from V and 5 bases from J, with 13 bases in between. Germline CDR1 SGHRS, CDR2 YFSETQ. The CDR3 DNA sequence: TGCGCCAGCAGCTTGAAAGGGGTTCGAGACGAGCAGTACTTC. Protein product: CASSLKGVRDEQYF.

The V and J genes are TRBV9 and TRBJ2-2, with D unclear. Looked up from germline, CDR1 is SGDLS and CDR2 is YYNGEE. CDR3 length: 17 residues. V gave up 4 bases and J gave up 3 bases, with 19 bases separating them. The CDR3 is CASSQHIPGADTGELFF. CDR3 bases: TGTGCCAGCAGCCAACACATCCCGGGTGCGGACACCGGGGAGCTGTTTTTT. Supplemented by reference TRBV9 and TRBJ2-2, the full variable domain reads DSGVTQTPKHLITATGQRVTLRCSPRSGDLSVYWYQQSLDQGLQFLIQYYNGEERAKGNILERFSAQQFPDLHSELNLSSLELGDSALYFCASSQHIPGADTGELFFGEGSRLTVL.

This rearrangement joins TRBV2 to TRBJ1-2; D possibly corresponds to TRBD1 (6 bases). The CDR3 is made up of 15 amino acids. V was cut by 4 bases and J by 4 bases, with 16 bases left in between. Germline CDR1 is SNHLY and CDR2 is FYNNEI. CDR3 nucleotides: TGTGCCAGCAGTGGGGGGGGCGCGAAAAGCTATGGCTACACCTTC. It yields the protein CASSGGGAKSYGYTF.

The chain couples TRBV6-6 to TRBJ1-5; D is unresolved. Looked up from germline, CDR1 is MNHNY and CDR2 is SVGAGI (reference sequence). The V end was cut by 0 bases, the J end by 5 bases, with 5 bases between. The CDR3 loop spans 13 amino acids. The CDR3 loop reads CASSYSTDQPQHF. The CDR3, as DNA: TGTGCCAGCAGTTACTCCACGGATCAGCCCCAGCATTTT.

In DNA form, the CDR3 reads TGTGCCAGCAGTAGGGGGGGGCAAGAGACCCAGTACTTC. Protein product: CASSRGGQETQYF. J is TRBJ2-5 and V is TRBV2; weak D call: TRBD2 (7 bases). Germline-derived CDR1 and CDR2 are SNHLY and FYNNEI. V was shortened by 5 bases and J by 2 bases, with 9 bases between the two germline ends. This CDR3 has 13 residues.

This chain connects TRBV6-6 to TRBJ1-2, with a tentative D call TRBD1 (5 bases). V shed 1 base and J shed 3 bases, with 9 bases lying between them. Germline lookup yields CDR1 MNHNY and CDR2 SVGAGI (reference sequence). This CDR3 spans 14 amino acids. The DNA for the CDR3 is TGTGCCAGCAGTTACTTGGGGGAGGACTATGGCTACACCTTC. Encoded protein: CASSYLGEDYGYTF.

The V gene is TRBV2, the J gene TRBJ2-7; possible D gene TRBD2, 6 bases. CDR3 length equals 16 residues. Germline loops: CDR1 SNHLY, CDR2 FYNNEI. V lost 2 bases and J lost 4, with 18 bases in between. CDR3 nucleotide sequence: TGTGCCAGCAGTGAATCGGCGACTAGTCCCCTTTACGAGCAGTACTTC. Amino acids: CASSESATSPLYEQYF.

V usage is TRBV5-1 and J usage is TRBJ2-5; no definite D call. Germline CDR1 reads SGHRS; CDR2 reads YFSETQ. The CDR3 is made up of 11 amino acids. V was pared by 2 bases and J by 4 bases, with 3 bases between. The CDR3 loop is CASSFGETQYF. CDR3 coding DNA: TGCGCCAGCAGCTTCGGAGAGACCCAGTACTTC.

In regard to this clone: Other DNA sequences in this sample translate to the same CDR3. V usage is TRBV6-4 and J usage is TRBJ1-1; the D gene is possibly TRBD1 (6 bases). The CDR3 length is 14 residues. From germline, CDR1 is MRHNA and CDR2 SNTAGT. V dropped 7 bases and J dropped 4 bases, with 16 bases sitting between them. The CDR3 DNA sequence: TGTGCCAGCAAAAATGACAGGACGGGCACTGAAGCTTTCTTT. As protein: CASKNDRTGTEAFF.

The chain joins TRBV7-3 to TRBJ1-2, with 9 bases aligning to TRBD1. The ends lost 5 bases at V and 7 bases at J; junction bases unmatched: 5. The CDR3 is 13 residues long. Germline assignment: CDR1 SGHTA and CDR2 FQGTGA. The chain's CDR3 is CASSAGTGCGYTF. The CDR3 nucleotides read TGTGCCAGCAGCGCCGGGACAGGGTGTGGCTACACCTTC.

The rearrangement links TRBV5-1 to TRBJ1-1, with 8 bases that match TRBD1. Germline lookup yields CDR1 SGHRS and CDR2 YFSETQ. The CDR3 consists of 14 residues. The trim removed 3 bases at V and 5 bases at J, leaving 6 bases unmatched. The CDR3 DNA reads TGCGCCAGCAGCTCACAGGGGGTGCGGACTGAAGCTTTCTTT. Residues: CASSSQGVRTEAFF.

This sequence joins TRBV11-2 and TRBJ2-7; D unclear. This CDR3 spans 15 amino acids. With 0 bases removed from V and 2 bases from J, the gap between germline ends came to 11 bases. CDR1 and CDR2 (germline): SGHAT, FQNNGV. Here the CDR3 DNA reads TGTGCCAGCAGCTTAGAGGTGGCGGTAACCTACGAGCAGTACTTC. Its translation is CASSLEVAVTYEQYF.

The V gene is TRBV28, the J gene TRBJ2-1, with D hard to call. Trimming shortened V by 5 bases and J by 9 bases, and 8 bases separated the two germline ends. The CDR3 has 11 amino acids. From germline, CDR1 is MDHEN and CDR2 SYDVKM. The CDR3 reads CASSATPEQFF. The CDR3, as DNA: TGTGCCAGCAGTGCGACTCCTGAGCAGTTCTTC.

This clone came up a few times. This chain joins TRBV2 and TRBJ2-7, with a weak D call TRBD1 (6 bases). The CDR3 is 12 amino acids. Between the trimmed V and J ends, which lost 7 bases and 2 bases, there was a span of 9 bases. CDR1 is SNHLY and CDR2 is FYNNEI in the germline V gene. In nucleotides, the CDR3 is TGTGCCAGCACCGCAGGGGCCTACGAGCAGTACTTC. Residues: CASTAGAYEQYF.

The chain joins TRBV28 to TRBJ1-1; 7 positions match TRBD1. Germline V gene lookup returns CDR1 MDHEN and CDR2 SYDVKM. The CDR3 covers 15 residues. With V trimmed by 9 bases and J by 1 base, 11 bases remained unmatched. The DNA of the CDR3 is TGTGCCAGTTACCCACCGGGACAGACGAACACTGAAGCTTTCTTT. Its protein product is CASYPPGQTNTEAFF. Based on the CDR3 plus reference TRBV28 and TRBJ1-1, the full variable domain is DVKVTQSSRYLVKRTGEKVFLECVQDMDHENMFWYRQDPGLGLRLIYFSYDVKMKEKGDIPEGYSVSREKKERFSLILESASTNQTSMYLCASYPPGQTNTEAFFGQGTRLTVV.